This TCR beta chain was found in a study of post-analysis software for immune sequencing data. Overall study results and limits: Controls showed significantly higher normalized Chao1 diversity than did multiple sclerosis patients. By F measure, samples from a shared preparation batch strongly co-clustered. When patients were compared with controls, 4 or 5 TRBV segments were more frequent, TRBV5-6, TRBV5-1 and TRBV20-1 among them.

This clonotype was counted a few times. As yet, its antigen is unknown. Germline V gene lookup returns CDR1 SGHRS and CDR2 YFSETQ. CDR3 length: 14 amino acids. V gave up 3 bases and J gave up 7 bases; unmatched junction bases: 7. Unique molecular identifiers were present in the TCR beta cDNA libraries. A single record per CDR3 protein comes from TCRdb applying MiXCR to the PCR reads. Of hundreds of thousands of distinct CDR3 sequences in the sample, over 45% were seen once. The rearrangement links TRBV5-1 to TRBJ2-7; 10 bases line up with TRBD1. This receptor was taken from a girl aged 2 to 10 with multiple sclerosis. The sequencing sample was made of blood. This CDR3 is CASSSGTGVDEQYF. Here the CDR3 DNA reads TGCGCCAGCAGCTCTGGGACAGGGGTGGATGAGCAGTACTTC.